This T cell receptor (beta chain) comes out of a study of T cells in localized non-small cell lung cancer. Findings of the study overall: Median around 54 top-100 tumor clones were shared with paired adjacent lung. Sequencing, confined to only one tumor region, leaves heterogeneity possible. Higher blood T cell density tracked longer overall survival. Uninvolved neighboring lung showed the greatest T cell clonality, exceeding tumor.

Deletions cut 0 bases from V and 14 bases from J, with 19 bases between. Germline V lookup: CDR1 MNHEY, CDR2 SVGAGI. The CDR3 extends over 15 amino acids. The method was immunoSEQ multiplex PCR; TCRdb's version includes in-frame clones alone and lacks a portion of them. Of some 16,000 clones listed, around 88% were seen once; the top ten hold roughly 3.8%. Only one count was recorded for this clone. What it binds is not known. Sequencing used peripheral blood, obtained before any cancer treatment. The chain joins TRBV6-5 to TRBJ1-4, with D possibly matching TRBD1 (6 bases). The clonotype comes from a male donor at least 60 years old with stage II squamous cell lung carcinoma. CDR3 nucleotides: TGTGCCAGCAGTTACTCTTCACCGACCCCAGGACAGCTGTTTTTT. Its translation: CASSYSSPTPGQLFF.